This T cell receptor beta chain was observed in a study of somatic mutations in cytotoxic T cells in rheumatoid arthritis. Study-wide context: Among the T-cell populations stained with V beta antibodies, some were separated by flow sorting at nearly 100% purity, including V beta1+ cells whose TCRB was sequenced. Study-wide points: The modest underrepresentation of TRBV07 observed in rheumatoid arthritis patients was not subjected to multiple-comparison adjustment.

Between the trimmed V and J ends, which lost 0 bases and 1 base, there was a span of 9 bases. The length of the CDR3 is 15 residues. Germline V gene data show CDR1 as LNHNV and CDR2 as YYDKDF (reference sequence). Blood donors with median age around 50 years (range roughly 21-70), over 45% female, served as healthy controls. Purity of the CD4+ and CD8+ cells, isolated by positive magnetic bead selection, was checked by flow cytometry. Sequencing used immunoSEQ multiplex PCR; TCRdb keeps in-frame clones, though not all of them. Here the sample spans 9,500 to 15,000 clones, approximately 80% being singletons. Of note for this clone: What it binds is unknown.

The source of this sequence is a man over 45 in good health. The chain employs TRBV15 and TRBJ1-1; D is unresolved. The sample consisted of CD8+ T cells sorted from blood. The CDR3 DNA sequence: TGTGCCACCAGCAGAGAACCTAGAGGGAACACTGAAGCTTTCTTT. The encoded protein is CATSREPRGNTEAFF.